These 24 T cell receptor beta chains originate from one sample sequenced in a study of blood T cell repertoires in COVID-19. The assay was immunoSEQ multiplex PCR, and TCRdb's table has in-frame clones only and misses some. This sample has fewer than 350,000 clones; roughly 86% occur once, and the top ten carry roughly a tenth. Source material: peripheral blood. The receptors derive from a man aged 25 to 40 with COVID-19, enrolled during active disease.

The chain recombines TRBV6-5 with TRBJ1-1; D call uncertain. The germline V gene encodes CDR1 MNHEY and CDR2 SVGAGI. The CDR3 is 14 residues long. Between the trimmed V and J ends, which lost 5 bases and 1 base, there was a span of 11 bases. The CDR3 DNA sequence: TGTGCCAGCAGTATCTCTTACGGGAACACTGAAGCTTTCTTT. The encoded protein is CASSISYGNTEAFF.

The rearrangement links TRBV7-9 to TRBJ2-3; 15 bases line up with TRBD2. Germline lookup yields CDR1 SEHNR and CDR2 FQNEAQ (reference sequence). The CDR3 has 18 amino acids. Trimming took 4 bases from V and 5 from J; bases not matched to a gene: 10. The CDR3 loop is CASSSHYRTSGRGDTQYF. CDR3 in DNA: TGTGCCAGCAGCTCCCACTATAGGACTAGCGGGAGGGGAGATACGCAGTATTTT. The whole variable domain, filled in from reference TRBV7-9 and TRBJ2-3, reads DTGVSQNPRHKITKRGQNVTFRCDPISEHNRLYWYRQTLGQGPEFLTYFQNEAQLEKSRLLSDRFSAERPKGSFSTLEIQRTEQGDSAMYLCASSSHYRTSGRGDTQYFGPGTRLTVL.

V and J are TRBV11-2 and TRBJ2-5; a weak D match, TRBD2 (6 bases). There are 14 residues in the CDR3. Germline CDR1 reads SGHAT; CDR2 reads FQNNGV. Trimming removed 2 bases at V and 5 bases at J, with 12 bases between. CDR3 DNA sequence: TGTGCCAGCAGCTTAATGGAGGGGCAGGAGACCCAGTACTTC. Its protein is CASSLMEGQETQYF. Together with reference TRBV11-2 and TRBJ2-5, the CDR3 gives the full variable domain: EAGVAQSPRYKIIEKRQSVAFWCNPISGHATLYWYQQILGQGPKLLIQFQNNGVVDDSQLPKDRFSAERLKGVDSTLKIQPAKLEDSAVYLCASSLMEGQETQYFGPGTRLLVL.

The chain carries TRBV7-9 and TRBJ1-5; D call uncertain. Germline CDR1 SEHNR, CDR2 FQNEAQ (reference sequence). This CDR3 is 13 amino acids long. The V end lost 5 bases, the J end lost 3 bases, and 8 bases lay between the germline ends. The CDR3: CASSLSPNQPQHF. Here the CDR3 DNA reads TGTGCCAGCAGCCTCTCCCCCAATCAGCCCCAGCATTTT.

Only one count was recorded for this clone. The rearrangement joins TRBV11-2 to TRBJ2-6; 7 bases map to TRBD1. Germline loops: CDR1 SGHAT, CDR2 FQNNGV. This CDR3 region has 17 residues. J gave up 0 bases and V 5 bases, and 7 bases lay outside the gene matches. The CDR3 loop reads CASSPDRTGSGANVLTF. DNA of the CDR3: TGTGCCAGCAGCCCGGACAGGACGGGCTCTGGGGCCAACGTCCTGACTTTC. The whole variable domain, remainder taken from reference TRBV11-2 and TRBJ2-6, is EAGVAQSPRYKIIEKRQSVAFWCNPISGHATLYWYQQILGQGPKLLIQFQNNGVVDDSQLPKDRFSAERLKGVDSTLKIQPAKLEDSAVYLCASSPDRTGSGANVLTFGAGSRLTVL.

The chain joins TRBV7-3 to TRBJ1-2, with TRBD1 matching 9 bases. Germline CDR1 SGHTA, CDR2 FQGTGA. The junction had 9 bases not matched to a gene; V was cut back by 5 bases and J by 5 bases. The CDR3 totals 15 residues. CDR3 sequence reads: CASSRSGQGNYGYTF. The CDR3 DNA follows: TGTGCCAGCAGCCGATCGGGACAGGGTAATTATGGCTACACCTTC.

The chain uses TRBV3-1 (or the pseudogene TRBV3-2) and TRBJ1-2, with TRBD1 matching 9 bases. With 8 bases clipped from V and 7 bases from J, the junction kept 8 bases outside the gene matches. The germline V gene encodes CDR1 LGHDT and CDR2 YNNKEL (reference sequence). The length of the CDR3 is 13 residues. CDR3 DNA: TGTGCCAGCTCCACAGGGGGCGGAAGTGGCTACACCTTC. This sequence encodes CASSTGGGSGYTF.

V gene TRBV18 combines with J gene TRBJ2-1; 10 bases align to TRBD2. V gave up 3 bases and J gave up 5 bases; unmatched junction bases: 7. The CDR3 runs to 16 residues. The germline V gene has CDR1 KGHSH and CDR2 LQKENI. This chain's CDR3 is CASSPVGLAGDNEQFF. The CDR3 region has the DNA TGTGCCAGCTCACCCGTAGGGCTAGCGGGAGACAATGAGCAGTTCTTC.

This chain uses TRBV5-4 with TRBJ2-1; D might be TRBD1 (6 bases). Germline CDR1 reads SGHNT; CDR2 reads YYREEE (reference sequence). Trimming took off 1 base at V and 5 bases at J, with 22 bases between the two ends. The CDR3 has 18 residues. The CDR3 sequence is CASSLSPLGGFGDNEQFF. CDR3 bases: TGTGCCAGCAGCTTGTCCCCACTAGGGGGATTTGGGGACAATGAGCAGTTCTTC. The full variable domain, completed using reference TRBV5-4 and TRBJ2-1, is ETGVTQSPTHLIKTRGQQVTLRCSSQSGHNTVSWYQQALGQGPQFIFQYYREEENGRGNFPPRFSGLQFPNYSSELNVNALELDDSALYLCASSLSPLGGFGDNEQFFGPGTRLTVL.

This chain links TRBV9 with TRBJ2-5; D unresolved. The CDR3 contains 12 residues. Germline CDR1 and CDR2: SGDLS and YYNGEE. V lost 3 bases, J lost 7 bases, and 10 bases lay in between. CDR3 in DNA: TGTGCCAGCAGCGCCCTCGGTGGGACCCAGTACTTC. Protein: CASSALGGTQYF. The full variable domain, completed using reference TRBV9 and TRBJ2-5, is DSGVTQTPKHLITATGQRVTLRCSPRSGDLSVYWYQQSLDQGLQFLIQYYNGEERAKGNILERFSAQQFPDLHSELNLSSLELGDSALYFCASSALGGTQYFGPGTRLLVL.

The V gene is TRBV10-3, the J gene TRBJ2-5, with D perhaps TRBD2 (5 bases). The CDR3 consists of 13 residues. With 6 bases removed from V and 2 bases from J, the gap between germline ends came to 10 bases. In germline, CDR1 is ENHRY, CDR2 SYGVKD. The CDR3 sequence is CAIRELVQETQYF. CDR3 sequence (DNA): TGTGCCATCAGAGAACTAGTACAAGAGACCCAGTACTTC.

This chain joins TRBV7-9 and TRBJ1-2, with 7 bases fitting TRBD1. Germline CDR1 reads SEHNR; CDR2 reads FQNEAQ (reference sequence). J lost 4 bases, V lost 5 bases, and 7 bases had no gene match. The CDR3 is 14 amino acids. The CDR3 loop is CASSIGTAAYGYTF. The DNA of the CDR3 is TGTGCCAGCAGCATTGGGACAGCAGCCTATGGCTACACCTTC.

The chain recombines TRBV7-2 with TRBJ2-3; 10 nucleotides line up with TRBD2. The J segment lost 4 bases and the V segment lost 4 bases, leaving 8 bases of the junction unmatched. The germline gives CDR1 SGHTA, CDR2 FQGNSA. The CDR3 contains 16 residues. Here the CDR3 DNA reads TGTGCCAGCAGCTCCTTAGCGGGAGGTTGGGCAGATACGCAGTATTTT. It translates to CASSSLAGGWADTQYF. The full variable domain, in which reference TRBV7-2 and TRBJ2-3 provide the parts outside the CDR3, is GAGVSQSPSNKVTEKGKDVELRCDPISGHTALYWYRQSLGQGLEFLIYFQGNSAPDKSGLPSDRFSAERTGGSVSTLTIQRTQQEDSAVYLCASSSLAGGWADTQYFGPGTRLTVL.

V is TRBV5-4 and J is TRBJ1-1; 7 nucleotides align to TRBD1. Germline CDR1 and CDR2: SGHNT and YYREEE (reference sequence). The trim removed 1 base at V and 3 bases at J, leaving 6 bases unmatched. This CDR3 region has 15 residues. In nucleotides, the CDR3 is TGTGCCAGCAGCTTGATAAGGCAGGGGGACACTGAAGCTTTCTTT. Translation gives CASSLIRQGDTEAFF.

The chain joins TRBV6-2 or TRBV6-3 to TRBJ1-1, with 8 bases identical to TRBD1. The V and J ends lost 4 bases and 8 bases, in that order; junction bases with no gene match: 6. This CDR3 is built from 13 residues. Germline V gene data show CDR1 as MNHEY and CDR2 as SVGEGT. CDR3 DNA: TGTGCCAGCAGTTTTGGACAGGGCGGCGAAGCTTTCTTT. As protein: CASSFGQGGEAFF.

This clone came up a few times. In DNA, the CDR3 is TGTGCCAGCAGCGTAGATCCGGGAAAGTCTCTCAGCGAGCAGTACTTC. Encoded protein: CASSVDPGKSLSEQYF. V and J are TRBV9 and TRBJ2-7, with a weak D call TRBD2 (5 bases). The V and J ends lost 0 bases and 6 bases respectively, with 19 bases between them. Germline values: CDR1 SGDLS, CDR2 YYNGEE. This CDR3 has 16 amino acids.

The count of this clone is one. V gene TRBV5-1 combines with J gene TRBJ2-3, with unresolved D. This CDR3 comprises 12 residues. Germline assignment: CDR1 SGHRS and CDR2 YFSETQ. V shed 2 bases and J shed 3 bases, with 4 bases lying between them. The DNA of the CDR3 is TGCGCCAGCAGCTTTCCAACAGATACGCAGTATTTT. Translation gives CASSFPTDTQYF.

The chain joins TRBV5-6 to TRBJ2-7, with D tentatively TRBD1 (8 bases). Per the germline V gene, CDR1 is SGHDT and CDR2 is YYEEEE. With 2 bases removed from V and 4 bases from J, the gap between germline ends came to 22 bases. The CDR3 runs to 17 residues. CDR3 nucleotide sequence: TGTGCCAGCAGCTTACAGGGGGGGCGCATTGGATTTTACGAGCAGTACTTC. Protein product: CASSLQGGRIGFYEQYF. The full variable domain, its missing parts supplied by reference TRBV5-6 and TRBJ2-7, is DAGVTQSPTHLIKTRGQQVTLRCSPKSGHDTVSWYQQALGQGPQFIFQYYEEEERQRGNFPDRFSGHQFPNYSSELNVNALLLGDSALYLCASSLQGGRIGFYEQYFGPGTRLTVT.

The chain is built from TRBV18 and TRBJ2-2; D is unclear. V lost 3 bases and J 1 base, leaving 9 bases between the germline ends. Germline V lookup: CDR1 KGHSH, CDR2 LQKENI. The CDR3 is 15 residues long. CDR3 sequence (DNA): TGTGCCAGCTCACCGAACGAGAGGAACACCGGGGAGCTGTTTTTT. Translating it yields CASSPNERNTGELFF.

V gene TRBV11-2 combines with J gene TRBJ2-4; possibly TRBD1 for D (6 bases). Germline V lookup: CDR1 SGHAT, CDR2 FQNNGV. The ends were cut back, 1 base at V and 1 base at J, with 14 bases in the middle. This CDR3 has 17 residues. CDR3 sequence: CASSLGYGQGAKNIQYF. In DNA form, the CDR3 reads TGTGCCAGCAGCTTAGGCTACGGGCAGGGGGCCAAAAACATTCAGTACTTC.

The genes are TRBV7-9 and TRBJ2-7, with D possibly TRBD1 on 7 matching bases. Trimming left V 4 bases short and J 5 bases short, with 12 bases between. Germline-derived CDR1 and CDR2 are SEHNR and FQNEAQ (reference sequence). The CDR3 extends over 13 amino acids. CDR3 nucleotides: TGTGCCAGCAGCTGGGGGGACAGCAACGAGCAGTACTTC. This encodes CASSWGDSNEQYF.

This clone was counted a single time. The chain links TRBV9 to TRBJ2-1; TRBD2 agrees at 8 bases. V lost 3 bases and J lost 0; bases outside the gene matches: 17. The CDR3 runs to 20 residues. Germline CDR1 and CDR2: SGDLS and YYNGEE. The CDR3 coding sequence is TGTGCCAGCAGCGCCGACCGAGGGCTAGCGGGTAAGAGCTCCTACAATGAGCAGTTCTTC. This encodes CASSADRGLAGKSSYNEQFF.

The V gene is TRBV7-2, the J gene TRBJ1-1; 7 bases are a match to TRBD1. V was pared by 2 bases and J by 6 bases, with 15 bases of the junction left unmatched. The CDR3 sequence is 17 residues long. The germline V gene has CDR1 SGHTA and CDR2 FQGNSA. This chain's CDR3 is CASSLFGQEGIGAEAFF. CDR3 nucleotide sequence: TGTGCCAGCAGCTTATTTGGACAGGAGGGAATCGGCGCTGAAGCTTTCTTT.

The chain joins TRBV5-5 to TRBJ1-1; TRBD1 might be the D (5 bases). Between the trimmed V and J ends, which lost 3 bases and 1 base, there was a span of 13 bases. This CDR3 spans 15 amino acids. Germline V gene data show CDR1 as SGHKS and CDR2 as YYEKEE (reference sequence). CDR3 sequence reads: CASSSGSTGNTEAFF. The DNA of the CDR3 is TGTGCCAGCAGCTCAGGGTCTACAGGGAACACTGAAGCTTTCTTT.